This TCR beta chain is from a study of early T cells in non-severe SARS-CoV-2 infection. Turning to the study itself: Sequenced bulk RNA came from whole blood that was unsorted, and chains were unpaired. Study-wide findings and caveats: Reliance on VDJdb matching favored anti-spike CD8 responses; private and CD4 specificities were missed.

This clonotype came up a few times. Its antigen is currently unknown. V dropped 2 bases and J dropped 2 bases, with 13 bases sitting between them. CDR3 length: 15 residues. Germline CDR1 is SGHVS and CDR2 is FQNEAQ. Individually, cDNA molecules had unique molecular identifiers attached to them. TCRdb re-derived calls from the 5' RACE reads in MiXCR, one entry per CDR3 protein. The top ten hold about 5.5% of the sample, which has 75,000 to 90,000 distinct CDR3 sequences, more than 12% seen once. The sequencing input was whole blood. The receptor was isolated from an adult who was a healthcare worker with PCR-confirmed SARS-CoV-2 infection or an uninfected control (not recorded which). V usage is TRBV7-8 and J usage is TRBJ2-7; D is unresolved. The CDR3 region is CASSLRPGGAYEQYF. DNA of the CDR3: TGTGCCAGCAGCTTAAGGCCCGGCGGAGCCTACGAGCAGTACTTC.